The 22 T cell receptor beta chains below all came from one sample that was sequenced in a study of T cells in localized non-small cell lung cancer. Repertoires were generated with immunoSEQ multiplex PCR, while TCRdb's copy carries only in-frame clones and drops some. The table records around 25,000 clones, about 93% of them present only once. The sequenced sample was peripheral blood, obtained before any cancer treatment. The receptors were gathered from a woman aged 40-69 years with stage I lung adenocarcinoma.

This chain connects TRBV6-1 to TRBJ1-2; weak D call: TRBD1 (6 bases). V lost 6 bases and J 7 bases, leaving 15 bases between the germline ends. This CDR3 is built from 13 residues. Germline V gene lookup returns CDR1 MNHNS and CDR2 SASEGT. This CDR3 reads CASSQIGGFGYTF. In DNA, the CDR3 is TGTGCCAGCAGCCAAATCGGGGGCTTTGGCTACACCTTC.

The V call is TRBV5-6, the J call TRBJ1-3; no firm D call. V was trimmed by 1 base and J by 0 bases, leaving 8 bases between them. Germline CDR1 and CDR2: SGHDT and YYEEEE. This CDR3 region has 15 residues. The CDR3 bases are TGTGCCAGCAGCTTGTACTTTAGCTCTGGAAACACCATATATTTT. Amino acids: CASSLYFSSGNTIYF.

Here the CDR3 DNA reads TGTGCCAGCAGTCCCTGGGGATCACCCCTCCACTTT. Its translation is CASSPWGSPLHF. The chain is built from TRBV28 and TRBJ1-6; unclear D gene. The germline V gene encodes CDR1 MDHEN and CDR2 SYDVKM. The CDR3 loop spans 12 amino acids. V lost 5 bases to trimming and J lost 10 bases, with 9 bases between them.

In its sample, this clone was seen once. This chain links TRBV10-1 with TRBJ2-1; possible D gene TRBD2, 7 bases. The CDR3 length is 17 residues. V lost 8 bases to trimming and J lost 8 bases, with 28 bases between them. Germline V gene data show CDR1 as WNHNN and CDR2 as SYGVQD (reference sequence). CDR3 DNA sequence: TGCGCCAGCTCCGCCCGAGGGGGGGGAGGACCCGGGGATGAGCAGTTCTTC. This gives the protein CASSARGGGGPGDEQFF.

V is TRBV2 and J is TRBJ1-1; the match to TRBD1 covers 8 bases. This CDR3 comprises 13 residues. The V gene's germline CDR1 is SNHLY and CDR2 FYNNEI. Trimming removed 5 bases from V and 6 bases from J; junction bases left unmatched: 5. CDR3 bases: TGTGCCAGCAGTTGGGAACAGGGGGCTGAAGCTTTCTTT. It encodes CASSWEQGAEAFF.

The chain combines TRBV18 with TRBJ1-2; 9 bases match TRBD1. Germline trimming cut 6 bases from V and 4 bases from J; bases unmatched to any gene: 9. The CDR3 is made up of 15 amino acids. CDR1 and CDR2 (germline): KGHSH, LQKENI. CDR3 sequence (DNA): TGTGCCAGCTCCCGCACCGGGACAGGGCGCTATGGCTACACCTTC. Translating it yields CASSRTGTGRYGYTF.

The chain carries TRBV7-9 and TRBJ2-7, with 13 bases matching TRBD2. V was clipped by 5 bases and J by 3 bases; unmatched bases: 7. Germline CDR1 and CDR2: SEHNR and FQNEAQ (reference sequence). The CDR3 consists of 16 residues. For the CDR3, the DNA is TGTGCCAGCAGCGGACTAGCGGGAGTGTTCTTCTACGAGCAGTACTTC. This codes for CASSGLAGVFFYEQYF.

CDR3 amino acids: CASSLGRELPQHF. DNA for the CDR3: TGTGCCAGCAGCTTAGGCCGTGAGTTACCCCAGCATTTT. V and J are TRBV13 and TRBJ1-5, with D unclear. V was clipped by 0 bases and J by 10 bases, with 10 bases between them. The CDR3 is made up of 13 amino acids. Germline V gene sequence: CDR1 PRHDT, CDR2 FYEKMQ (reference sequence). Together with reference TRBV13 and TRBJ1-5, the CDR3 gives the full variable domain: AAGVIQSPRHLIKEKRETATLKCYPIPRHDTVYWYQQGPGQDPQFLISFYEKMQSDKGSIPDRFSAQQFSDYHSELNMSSLELGDSALYFCASSLGRELPQHFGDGTRLSIL.

The chain employs TRBV7-9 and TRBJ2-3, with 7 bases fitting TRBD2. The CDR3 is made up of 12 amino acids. V was clipped by 5 bases and J by 10 bases; unmatched bases: 6. The germline gives CDR1 SEHNR, CDR2 FQNEAQ (reference sequence). The CDR3 sequence: CASSPRLAAQYF. CDR3 nucleotide sequence: TGTGCCAGCAGCCCGAGACTAGCTGCGCAGTATTTT.

The chain has TRBV5-1 and TRBJ1-5; D might be TRBD1 (5 bases). The germline V gene encodes CDR1 SGHRS and CDR2 YFSETQ. V shed 0 bases and J shed 0 bases, with 13 bases lying between them. The CDR3 runs to 17 residues. CDR3 amino acids: CASSLGQRTYSNQPQHF. As DNA, the CDR3 is TGCGCCAGCAGCTTGGGACAGCGAACCTATAGCAATCAGCCCCAGCATTTT. Filled out from reference TRBV5-1 and TRBJ1-5, the complete variable domain reads KAGVTQTPRYLIKTRGQQVTLSCSPISGHRSVSWYQQTPGQGLQFLFEYFSETQRNKGNFPGRFSGRQFSNSRSEMNVSTLELGDSALYLCASSLGQRTYSNQPQHFGDGTRLSIL.

The chain has TRBV6-5 and TRBJ2-7, with D possibly TRBD2 on 6 matching bases. V was cut by 2 bases and J by 3 bases, with 11 bases left in between. Germline assignment: CDR1 MNHEY and CDR2 SVGAGI. The CDR3 totals 14 residues. CDR3 DNA sequence: TGTGCCAGCAGTTACCACGGGGGAAGCTACGAGCAGTACTTC. This encodes CASSYHGGSYEQYF.

This clone has more than one count but fewer than ten. The genes are TRBV2 and TRBJ2-1; 8 nucleotides match TRBD2. The CDR3 covers 15 residues. V was pared by 5 bases and J by 5 bases, with 8 bases of the junction left unmatched. CDR1 is SNHLY and CDR2 is FYNNEI in the germline V gene. The CDR3 reads CASSLLAEYDNEQFF. The CDR3 DNA reads TGTGCCAGCAGTTTACTAGCGGAGTACGACAATGAGCAGTTCTTC.

In this sample, this clone turned up once. The rearrangement links TRBV28 to TRBJ2-4; possibly TRBD2 for D (5 bases). CDR3 size: 13 residues. Germline assignment: CDR1 MDHEN and CDR2 SYDVKM. V lost 10 bases and J lost 3, with 13 bases in between. CDR3 protein: CATLSGDKNIQYF. CDR3 sequence (DNA): TGTGCCACCCTCTCCGGGGACAAAAACATTCAGTACTTC.

This rearrangement joins TRBV25-1 to TRBJ2-5; TRBD1 is a possible D gene (6 bases). The germline V gene encodes CDR1 MGHDK and CDR2 SYGVNS. CDR3 size: 14 residues. V lost 4 bases and J lost 3, with 12 bases in between. The CDR3 nucleotides read TGTGCCAGCAGTGTCAGGGGCGTTAAAGAGACCCAGTACTTC. It codes for CASSVRGVKETQYF. Using reference TRBV25-1 and TRBJ2-5 for the parts outside the CDR3, the full variable domain is EADIYQTPRYLVIGTGKKITLECSQTMGHDKMYWYQQDPGMELHLIHYSYGVNSTEKGDLSSESTVSRIRTEHFPLTLESARPSHTSQYLCASSVRGVKETQYFGPGTRLLVL.

The chain links TRBV28 to TRBJ1-5; D is undetermined. Trimming removed 0 bases at V and 4 bases at J, with 1 base between. Germline V gives CDR1 MDHEN, CDR2 SYDVKM. The CDR3 runs to 12 residues. For the CDR3, the DNA is TGTGCCAGCAGTTTATGGAATCAGCCCCAGCATTTT. It is translated as CASSLWNQPQHF.

The chain recombines TRBV28 with TRBJ2-1; D is possibly TRBD2 (5 bases). Looked up from germline, CDR1 is MDHEN and CDR2 is SYDVKM. V shed 10 bases and J shed 7 bases, with 20 bases lying between them. The CDR3 runs 14 residues. DNA of the CDR3: TGTGCCACCCTTGGAGAGGGTGAAGGGAATGAGCAGTTCTTC. Translation: CATLGEGEGNEQFF.

The J gene is TRBJ2-1, the V gene TRBV9, with 11 bases identical to TRBD2. This CDR3 comprises 16 residues. Looked up from germline, CDR1 is SGDLS and CDR2 is YYNGEE. The V and J ends lost 3 bases and 1 base, in that order; junction bases with no gene match: 3. CDR3: CASSGTSGPSYNEQFF. The CDR3 DNA sequence: TGTGCCAGCAGCGGGACTAGCGGGCCATCCTACAATGAGCAGTTCTTC.

The rearrangement uses TRBV5-4 and TRBJ2-1, with 9 bases lining up with TRBD2. Germline V lookup: CDR1 SGHNT, CDR2 YYREEE (reference sequence). J lost 4 bases, V lost 7 bases, and 6 bases had no gene match. There are 14 residues in the CDR3. CDR3 residues: CASWGLASYNEQFF. In nucleotides, the CDR3 is TGTGCCAGCTGGGGACTAGCAAGTTACAATGAGCAGTTCTTC.

This rearrangement joins TRBV2 to TRBJ2-1; 8 positions agree with TRBD2. Trimming removed 1 base from V and 3 bases from J; junction bases left unmatched: 5. CDR1 SNHLY and CDR2 FYNNEI come from the germline V gene. The CDR3 runs to 16 residues. DNA for the CDR3: TGTGCCAGCAGTGAAGATGCGGCGGGAGGCTACAATGAGCAGTTCTTC. Translated: CASSEDAAGGYNEQFF.

The chain carries TRBV20-1 and TRBJ1-2; D unresolved. CDR1 is DFQATT, CDR2 SNEGSKA, per germline (reference sequence). The germline V and J ends were trimmed by 3 bases and 4 bases, with 6 bases remaining between them. The CDR3 totals 11 residues. The CDR3 here is CSASTGYGYTF. CDR3 bases: TGCAGTGCTAGTACGGGCTATGGCTACACCTTC.

The V and J genes are TRBV28 and TRBJ2-7; 9 bases map to TRBD2. V lost 5 bases and J lost 4; bases outside the gene matches: 3. The length of the CDR3 is 13 residues. CDR1 and CDR2 (germline): MDHEN, SYDVKM. DNA for the CDR3: TGTGCCAGCAGTCGACTAGCGGTTTACGAGCAGTACTTC. Protein product: CASSRLAVYEQYF. The whole variable domain, filled in from reference TRBV28 and TRBJ2-7, reads DVKVTQSSRYLVKRTGEKVFLECVQDMDHENMFWYRQDPGLGLRLIYFSYDVKMKEKGDIPEGYSVSREKKERFSLILESASTNQTSMYLCASSRLAVYEQYFGPGTRLTVT.

The chain couples TRBV7-9 to TRBJ2-7, with 8 bases matching TRBD1. The CDR3 is 14 amino acids. Trimming at V came to 5 bases and at J to 3 bases, leaving 6 bases not matched to a gene. Germline CDR1 SEHNR, CDR2 FQNEAQ (reference sequence). The CDR3 DNA sequence: TGTGCCAGCAGCCGGGACAGGATCTACTACGAGCAGTACTTC. Translated, it gives CASSRDRIYYEQYF.